These T cell receptor beta chains were read from a single sample in a study of somatic mutations in cytotoxic T cells in rheumatoid arthritis. The protocol was immunoSEQ multiplex PCR, while the TCRdb copy is restricted to in-frame clones and leaves out a portion. The sample holds 15,000 to 20,000 clones, roughly 72% seen once. Sequencing was carried out using CD8+ T cells sorted from blood. The receptors originated from a man aged 60 to 75 in good health. Each CDR3 is given with its conserved first and last residue. The order of the fields is D gene, V gene, clone size, J gene, CDR3 DNA, CDR3 protein. D genes are given only for firm matches. The size entry is marked missing in some rows and otherwise reads once, few, many or a size class.

NA	TRBV4-2	medium-sized	TRBJ2-7	TGTGCCAGCAGCCAACCCTCCTCCTACGAGCAGTACTTC	CASSQPSSYEQYF
NA	TRBV9	NA	TRBJ2-2	TGTGCCAGCAGCGTAACTTTCCACAGGGAGAACACCGGGGAGCTGTTTTTT	CASSVTFHRENTGELFF
TRBD2	TRBV19	NA	TRBJ2-7	TGTGCCAGTAGTATTCTACTGACTAGCGGTGCCTACGAGCAGTACTTC	CASSILLTSGAYEQYF
NA	TRBV6-5	few	TRBJ1-1	TGTGCCAGCAGTGAAAACAGGTTTGAAGCTTTCTTT	CASSENRFEAFF
NA	TRBV4-2	NA	TRBJ2-5	TGTGCCAGCAGCCAAGACTTGGGGGGGGGCACAGAGACCCAGTACTTC	CASSQDLGGGTETQYF
NA	TRBV6-5	once	TRBJ1-2	TGTGCCAGCAGTTTCGGGAACAACTATGGCTACACCTTC	CASSFGNNYGYTF
TRBD1	TRBV19	NA	TRBJ1-5	TGTGCCAGTAGTACCTCGACAGGGGGCAATCAGCCCCAGCATTTT	CASSTSTGGNQPQHF
NA	TRBV4-1	NA	TRBJ2-7	TGCGCCAGCAGCCAAGCCCAGGGCTACGAGCAGTACTTC	CASSQAQGYEQYF
TRBD1	TRBV4-1	NA	TRBJ2-7	TGCGCCAGCAGCCCAGGACAGGGGGACTACGAGCAGTACTTC	CASSPGQGDYEQYF
TRBD2	TRBV6-5	NA	TRBJ2-1	TGTGCCAGCAGGACTAGCGGTAGCTCCTACAATGAGCAGTTCTTC	CASRTSGSSYNEQFF
NA	TRBV7-2	NA	TRBJ1-4	TGTGCCAGCAGCCCGACCCTAGGCTTTAATGAAAAACTGTTTTTT	CASSPTLGFNEKLFF
NA	TRBV7-8	NA	TRBJ2-2	TGTGCCAGCAGCAACCCGACAGCTGTACCAAACACCGGGGAGCTGTTTTTT	CASSNPTAVPNTGELFF
TRBD2	TRBV9	once	TRBJ2-5	TGTGCCAGCAGCGCCCCTGGCGGGGGGGCTTTCGAGACCCAGTACTTC	CASSAPGGGAFETQYF
NA	TRBV27	once	TRBJ2-2	TGTGCCAGTACCGGAGAGGGCACCGGGGAGCTGTTTTTT	CASTGEGTGELFF
NA	TRBV5-6	NA	TRBJ2-7	TGTGCCAGCAGCTTGGAATGGGACTCCCCCTACGAGCAGTACTTC	CASSLEWDSPYEQYF
TRBD1	TRBV6-6	NA	TRBJ2-7	TGTGCCAGCAGTTACTGGGACAGCTCCTACGAGCAGTACTTC	CASSYWDSSYEQYF
TRBD1	TRBV19	few	TRBJ1-3	TGTGCCAGTAGTATCCCGGGACAGAATAACGGAAACACCATATATTTT	CASSIPGQNNGNTIYF
NA	TRBV7-9	NA	TRBJ1-2	TGTGCCAGCAGCTTAGCCCGGGACACCAGGGATGGCTACACCTTC	CASSLARDTRDGYTF
NA	TRBV7-3	once	TRBJ2-1	TGTGCCAGCAGCTTACTAGCCGCCTACTACAATGAGCAGTTCTTC	CASSLLAAYYNEQFF
NA	TRBV6-5	NA	TRBJ2-7	TGTGCCAGCAGTTACTCTAGGACTTACGAGCAGTACTTC	CASSYSRTYEQYF
NA	TRBV7-9	NA	TRBJ2-7	TGTGCCAGCAGCTTTTGGGGCTCGGAGGAGCAGTACTTC	CASSFWGSEEQYF
TRBD1	TRBV4-2	NA	TRBJ1-1	TGTGCCAGCAGCCACTTTGGGACAGGGATGAACACTGAAGCTTTCTTT	CASSHFGTGMNTEAFF
NA	TRBV6-5	NA	TRBJ2-1	TGTGCCAGCAGTTATCGTCTTAGCTCCTACAATGAGCAGTTCTTC	CASSYRLSSYNEQFF
NA	TRBV5-4	NA	TRBJ2-1	TGTGCCAGCAGCTTGGGAGTAGAGCAGTTCTTC	CASSLGVEQFF
TRBD2	TRBV9	NA	TRBJ2-1	TGTGCCAGCAGCCCCCGCCGGTTGGGACTAGTTTCTTATGAGCAGTTCTTC	CASSPRRLGLVSYEQFF
TRBD1	TRBV5-5	NA	TRBJ1-3	TGTGCCAGCAGTTTTACAGGGGGCTCTGGAAACACCATATATTTT	CASSFTGGSGNTIYF
NA	TRBV13	NA	TRBJ2-3	TGTGCCAGCAGCTTAGGGCAGAGGGATACGCAGTATTTT	CASSLGQRDTQYF
NA	TRBV11-2	NA	TRBJ2-1	TGTGCCAGCAGCCCCAGTACACCCGAGCAGTTCTTC	CASSPSTPEQFF
NA	TRBV12-5	NA	TRBJ2-3	TGTGCTAGCGCAGATTACCAGCGGAGCACAGATACGCAGTATTTT	CASADYQRSTDTQYF
TRBD1	TRBV5-6	few	TRBJ1-1	TGTGCCAGCAGCCGGGGACAGTACACTGAAGCTTTCTTT	CASSRGQYTEAFF
TRBD2	TRBV27	NA	TRBJ2-3	TGTGCCAGCAGGTCTAGCGGAACTAGCACAGATACGCAGTATTTT	CASRSSGTSTDTQYF
NA	TRBV14	NA	TRBJ2-7	TGTGCCAGCAGCCAAGGTCAAGGAGTCTTCGCCAATACCGAGCAGTACTTC	CASSQGQGVFANTEQYF
NA	TRBV13	NA	TRBJ2-2	TGTGCCAGCAGCTTAGGCCTAAGGAGCACCGGGGAGCTGTTTTTT	CASSLGLRSTGELFF
NA	TRBV6-6	NA	TRBJ1-2	TGTGCCAGCAGTTACTCCTCGACAGCTAACTATGGCTACACCTTC	CASSYSSTANYGYTF
NA	TRBV6-5	NA	TRBJ2-4	TGTGCCAGCAGTTACTCGAGCCCAGTGCAGGAAAACATTCAGTACTTC	CASSYSSPVQENIQYF
TRBD1	TRBV4-1	NA	TRBJ1-5	TGCGCCAGCAGCCGGGACAGATATAGCAATCAGCCCCAGCATTTT	CASSRDRYSNQPQHF
TRBD1	TRBV4-1	NA	TRBJ2-7	TGCGCCAGCAGCCAAGTTGGGGACAGGCCCTACGAGCAGTACTTC	CASSQVGDRPYEQYF
NA	TRBV5-6	NA	TRBJ2-3	TGTGCCAGCAGCTTGAAAGTCACTAGCACAGATACGCAGTATTTT	CASSLKVTSTDTQYF
NA	TRBV5-6	NA	TRBJ2-7	TGTGCCAGCAGCTTGGGGAGGGACGAGCAGTACTTC	CASSLGRDEQYF
TRBD1	TRBV27	NA	TRBJ1-6	TGTGCCAGCAGGGGGACAGCATATAATTCACCCCTCCACTTT	CASRGTAYNSPLHF
TRBD1	TRBV6-1	NA	TRBJ2-7	TGTGCCAGCATTCGAACGGACAGGGGGTACGAGCAGTACTTC	CASIRTDRGYEQYF
TRBD2	TRBV4-1	NA	TRBJ2-3	TGCGCCAGCAGCCAAGCGGGCCCAGCGGGAACAGATACGCAGTATTTT	CASSQAGPAGTDTQYF
NA	TRBV5-4	NA	TRBJ1-2	TGTGCCAGCAGCTTGCCCGGGACACTCTATGGCTACACCTTC	CASSLPGTLYGYTF
NA	TRBV12-2	NA	TRBJ2-7	TGTGCAGGGCAAAGGGACAGGGACAGGGGACGATACGAGCAGTACTTC	CAGQRDRDRGRYEQYF
TRBD2	TRBV7-3	NA	TRBJ2-1	TGTGCCAGCAGCTCATACACTAGCGGGAGGGCCTCCAATGAGCAGTTCTTC	CASSSYTSGRASNEQFF
TRBD2	TRBV7-8	once	TRBJ2-7	TGTGCCAGCAGCGCTGACCTAGCGGGAGGGATCTACGAGCAGTACTTC	CASSADLAGGIYEQYF
TRBD1	TRBV5-1	NA	TRBJ1-4	TGCGCCAGCAGCTTGGGTGACAGGGGGCTTGAAAAACTGTTTTTT	CASSLGDRGLEKLFF
TRBD1	TRBV5-6	NA	TRBJ2-7	TGTGCCAGCAGCCCAACCGGGACAGGGGTGCTCTACGAGCAGTACTTC	CASSPTGTGVLYEQYF
NA	TRBV6-1	once	TRBJ2-3	TGTGCCAGCAGTGAATCTGGAGGGCGCACAGATACGCAGTATTTT	CASSESGGRTDTQYF
TRBD2	TRBV13	NA	TRBJ2-1	TGTGCCAGCAGCGGGATGGAAGCGGGAACCCGGGATGAGCAGTTCTTC	CASSGMEAGTRDEQFF
TRBD1	TRBV7-2	NA	TRBJ1-5	TGTGCCAGCAGCTTTGGGACAGGCGTTCAGCCCCAGCATTTT	CASSFGTGVQPQHF
NA	TRBV7-9	NA	TRBJ1-2	TGTGCCAGCAGCTCCTCTAACTATGGCTACACCTTC	CASSSSNYGYTF
TRBD2	TRBV6-1	few	TRBJ2-1	TGTGCCAGCAGTGAAGGGAGCGGGAGGGCTAATGAGCAGTTCTTC	CASSEGSGRANEQFF
NA	TRBV4-1	NA	TRBJ2-7	TGCGCCAGCAGCCAAGAGGGGCTTTACGAGCAGTACTTC	CASSQEGLYEQYF
NA	TRBV2	NA	TRBJ1-3	TGTGCCAGCAGTGAGGGGGCAGCAAGATTCTCTGGAAACACCATATATTTT	CASSEGAARFSGNTIYF
TRBD1	TRBV7-9	few	TRBJ2-7	TGTGCCAGCAGGTCCGGGACAGGGAACGACGAGCAGTACTTC	CASRSGTGNDEQYF
TRBD1	TRBV7-9	NA	TRBJ2-5	TGTGCCAGCAGCCCCCCCGAGGGGACAGGGCGAGAGACCCAGTACTTC	CASSPPEGTGRETQYF
TRBD2	TRBV15	NA	TRBJ2-5	TGTGCCACCAGCAATACCCTAGCGGGGGGGCAGGAGACCCAGTACTTC	CATSNTLAGGQETQYF
TRBD2	TRBV27	NA	TRBJ2-5	TGTGCCAGCAGTTTAGGGGCGGGGGGCCAAGAGACCCAGTACTTC	CASSLGAGGQETQYF